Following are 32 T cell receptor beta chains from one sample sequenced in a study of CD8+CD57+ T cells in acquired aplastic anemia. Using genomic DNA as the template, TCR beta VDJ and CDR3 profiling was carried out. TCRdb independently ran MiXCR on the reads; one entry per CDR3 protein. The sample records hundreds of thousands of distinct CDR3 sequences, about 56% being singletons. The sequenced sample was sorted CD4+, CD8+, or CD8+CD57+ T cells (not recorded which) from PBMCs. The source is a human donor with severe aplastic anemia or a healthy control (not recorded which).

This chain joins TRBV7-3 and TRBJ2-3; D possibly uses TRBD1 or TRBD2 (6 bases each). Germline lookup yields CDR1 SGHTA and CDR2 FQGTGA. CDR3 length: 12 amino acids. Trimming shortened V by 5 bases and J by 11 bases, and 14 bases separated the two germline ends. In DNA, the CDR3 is TGTGCCAGCAGCGAAACAGGGACTGAGCAGTATTTT. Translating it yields CASSETGTEQYF.

The CDR3 bases are TGCAGTGCCCGAACTAGCGGAACGGACTGGGCGTACTTC. Protein sequence: CSARTSGTDWAYF. The chain carries TRBV20-1 and TRBJ2-7, with TRBD2 identical over 8 bases. Germline V gene sequence: CDR1 DFQATT, CDR2 SNEGSKA (reference sequence). The CDR3 sequence is 13 residues long. The J segment lost 12 bases and the V segment lost 6 bases, leaving 16 bases of the junction unmatched.

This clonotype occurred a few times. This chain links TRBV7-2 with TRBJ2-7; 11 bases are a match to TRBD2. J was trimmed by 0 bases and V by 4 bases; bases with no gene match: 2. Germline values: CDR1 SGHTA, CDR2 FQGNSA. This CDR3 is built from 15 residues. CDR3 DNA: TGTGCCAGCAGCTACGGGACTAGCGGCTCCTACGAGCAGTACTTC. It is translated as CASSYGTSGSYEQYF. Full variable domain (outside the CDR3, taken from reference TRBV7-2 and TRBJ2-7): GAGVSQSPSNKVTEKGKDVELRCDPISGHTALYWYRQSLGQGLEFLIYFQGNSAPDKSGLPSDRFSAERTGGSVSTLTIQRTQQEDSAVYLCASSYGTSGSYEQYFGPGTRLTVT.

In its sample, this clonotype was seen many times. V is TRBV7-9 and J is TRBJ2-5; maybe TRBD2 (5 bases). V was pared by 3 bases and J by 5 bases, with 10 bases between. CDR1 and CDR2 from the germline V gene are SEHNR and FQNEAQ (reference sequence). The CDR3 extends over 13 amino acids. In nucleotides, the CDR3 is TGTGCCAGCAGCTTGGGCGGGCGGGAGACCCAGTACTTC. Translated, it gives CASSLGGRETQYF.

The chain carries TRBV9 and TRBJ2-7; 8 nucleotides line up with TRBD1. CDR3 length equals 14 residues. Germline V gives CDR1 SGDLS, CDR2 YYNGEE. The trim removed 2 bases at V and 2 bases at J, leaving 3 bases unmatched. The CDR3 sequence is CASSVGRGPYEQYF. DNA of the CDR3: TGTGCCAGCAGCGTTGGCAGGGGGCCCTACGAGCAGTACTTC. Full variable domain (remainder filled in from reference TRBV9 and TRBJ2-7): DSGVTQTPKHLITATGQRVTLRCSPRSGDLSVYWYQQSLDQGLQFLIQYYNGEERAKGNILERFSAQQFPDLHSELNLSSLELGDSALYFCASSVGRGPYEQYFGPGTRLTVT.

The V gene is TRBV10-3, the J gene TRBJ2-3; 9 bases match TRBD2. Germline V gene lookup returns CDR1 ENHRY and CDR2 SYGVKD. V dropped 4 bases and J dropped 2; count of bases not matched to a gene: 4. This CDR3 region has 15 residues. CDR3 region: CAISGLAGYTDTQYF. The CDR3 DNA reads TGTGCCATCAGTGGGCTAGCGGGGTACACAGATACGCAGTATTTT.

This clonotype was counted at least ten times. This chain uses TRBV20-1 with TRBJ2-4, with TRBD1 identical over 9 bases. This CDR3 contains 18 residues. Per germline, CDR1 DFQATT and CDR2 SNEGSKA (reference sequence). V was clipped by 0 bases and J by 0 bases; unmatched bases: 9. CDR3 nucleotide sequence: TGCAGTGCTAGAGATAGTTACAGGGGGCGGTTAGCCAAAAACATTCAGTACTTC. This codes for CSARDSYRGRLAKNIQYF.

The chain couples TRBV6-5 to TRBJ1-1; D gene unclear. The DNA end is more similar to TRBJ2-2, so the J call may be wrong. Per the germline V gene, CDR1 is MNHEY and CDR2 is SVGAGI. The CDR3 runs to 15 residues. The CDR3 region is CASSYYLPSTGELFF. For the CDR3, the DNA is TGTGCCAGCAGTTACTACTTGCCTAGCACCGGGGAGCTGTTTTTT.

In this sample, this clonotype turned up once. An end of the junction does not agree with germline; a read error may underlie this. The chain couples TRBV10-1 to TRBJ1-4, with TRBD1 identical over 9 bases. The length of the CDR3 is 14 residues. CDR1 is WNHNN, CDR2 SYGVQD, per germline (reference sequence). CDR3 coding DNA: TGTGCCAGCAGTGGGGACAGGGAAAGAGGAAAACTGTTTTTT. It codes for CASSGDRERGKLFF.

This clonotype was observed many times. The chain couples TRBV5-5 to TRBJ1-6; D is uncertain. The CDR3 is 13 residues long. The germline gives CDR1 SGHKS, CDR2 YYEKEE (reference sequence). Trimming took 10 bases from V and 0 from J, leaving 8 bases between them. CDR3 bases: TGTGCCTCCCAGTTCTCCTATAATTCACCCCTCCACTTT. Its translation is CASQFSYNSPLHF.

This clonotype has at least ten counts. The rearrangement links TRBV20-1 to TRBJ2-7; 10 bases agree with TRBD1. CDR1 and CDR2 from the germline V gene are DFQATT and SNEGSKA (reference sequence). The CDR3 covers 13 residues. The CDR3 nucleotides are TGCAGGAACGGGACAGGGGATTCCTACGAGCAGTACTTC. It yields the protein CRNGTGDSYEQYF.

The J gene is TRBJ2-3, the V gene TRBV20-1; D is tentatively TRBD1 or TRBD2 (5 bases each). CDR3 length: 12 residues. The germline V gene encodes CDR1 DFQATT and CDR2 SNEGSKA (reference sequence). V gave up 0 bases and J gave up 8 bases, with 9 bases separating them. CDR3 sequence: CSARDDGGTQYF. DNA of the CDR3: TGCAGTGCTAGAGATGATGGGGGTACGCAGTATTTT.

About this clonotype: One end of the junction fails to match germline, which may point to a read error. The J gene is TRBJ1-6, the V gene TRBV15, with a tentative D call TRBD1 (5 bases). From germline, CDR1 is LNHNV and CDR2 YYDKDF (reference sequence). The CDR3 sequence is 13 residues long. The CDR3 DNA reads TGCGCCACCGGCAGAGGGGTAGGGTCACCCCTCCACTTT. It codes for CATGRGVGSPLHF.

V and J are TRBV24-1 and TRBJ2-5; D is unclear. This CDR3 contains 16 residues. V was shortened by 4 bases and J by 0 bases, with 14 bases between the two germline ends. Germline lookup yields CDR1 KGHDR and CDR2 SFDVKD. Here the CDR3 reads CATSDPDGPYQETQYF. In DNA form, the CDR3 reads TGTGCCACCAGTGACCCCGACGGGCCCTACCAAGAGACCCAGTACTTC.

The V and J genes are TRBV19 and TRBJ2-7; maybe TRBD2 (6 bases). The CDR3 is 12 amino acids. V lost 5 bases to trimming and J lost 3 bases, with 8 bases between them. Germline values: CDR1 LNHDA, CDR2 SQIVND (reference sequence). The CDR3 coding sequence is TGTGCCAGTAGTCACGGGGGCTACGAGCAGTACTTC. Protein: CASSHGGYEQYF.

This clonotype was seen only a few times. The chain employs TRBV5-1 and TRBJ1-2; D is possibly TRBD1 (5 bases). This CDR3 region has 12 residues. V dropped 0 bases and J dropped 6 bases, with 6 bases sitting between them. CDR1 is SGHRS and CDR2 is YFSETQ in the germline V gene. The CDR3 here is CASSLVGDGYTF. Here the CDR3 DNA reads TGCGCCAGCAGCTTGGTAGGGGATGGCTACACCTTC.

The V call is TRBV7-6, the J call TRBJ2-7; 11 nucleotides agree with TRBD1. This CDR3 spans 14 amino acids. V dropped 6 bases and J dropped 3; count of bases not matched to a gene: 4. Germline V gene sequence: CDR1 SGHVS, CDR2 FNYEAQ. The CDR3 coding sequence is TGTGCCAGCAGTAAAGGGACAGGGGGCTACGAGCAGTACTTC. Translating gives CASSKGTGGYEQYF.

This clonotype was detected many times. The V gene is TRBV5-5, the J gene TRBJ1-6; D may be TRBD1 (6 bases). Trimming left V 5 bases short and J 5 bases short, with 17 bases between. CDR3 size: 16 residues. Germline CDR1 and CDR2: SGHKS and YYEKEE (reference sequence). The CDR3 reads CASSSYGGLDNSPLHF. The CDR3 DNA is TGTGCCAGCAGTTCTTATGGGGGCCTGGATAATTCACCCCTCCACTTT.

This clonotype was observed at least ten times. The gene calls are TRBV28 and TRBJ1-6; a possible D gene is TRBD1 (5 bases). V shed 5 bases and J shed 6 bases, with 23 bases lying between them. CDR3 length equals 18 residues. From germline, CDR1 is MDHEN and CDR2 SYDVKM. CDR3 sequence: CASSLLQGGSPGNSPLHF. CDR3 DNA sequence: TGTGCCAGCAGTCTACTCCAGGGAGGGTCGCCCGGTAATTCACCCCTCCACTTT.

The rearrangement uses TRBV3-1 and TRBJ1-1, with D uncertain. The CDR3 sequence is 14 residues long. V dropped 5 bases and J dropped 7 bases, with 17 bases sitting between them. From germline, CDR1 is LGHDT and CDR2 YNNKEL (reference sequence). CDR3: CASSKSEAFNEAFF. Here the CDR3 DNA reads TGTGCCAGCAGCAAATCGGAGGCGTTCAATGAAGCTTTCTTT.

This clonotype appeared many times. The CDR3 spells CASSLGQMVFYEQYF. The CDR3 bases are TGTGCCAGCAGCTTAGGACAGATGGTTTTCTACGAGCAGTACTTC. This chain joins TRBV7-6 and TRBJ2-7; a possible D gene is TRBD1 (5 bases). V was shortened by 1 base and J by 3 bases, with 13 bases between the two germline ends. The CDR3 is 15 amino acids. CDR1 and CDR2 from the germline V gene are SGHVS and FNYEAQ.

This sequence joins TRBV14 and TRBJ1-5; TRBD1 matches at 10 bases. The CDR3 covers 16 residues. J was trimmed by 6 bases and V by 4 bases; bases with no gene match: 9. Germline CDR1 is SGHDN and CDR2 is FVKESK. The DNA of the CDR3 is TGTGCCAGCAGCCCTTCGACAGGGGGCAACGGTCAGCCCCAGCATTTT. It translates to CASSPSTGGNGQPQHF.

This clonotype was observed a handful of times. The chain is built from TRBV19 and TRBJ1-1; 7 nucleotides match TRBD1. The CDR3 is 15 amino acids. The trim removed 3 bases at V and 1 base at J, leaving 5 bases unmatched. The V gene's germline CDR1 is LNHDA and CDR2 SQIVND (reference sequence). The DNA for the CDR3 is TGTGCCAGTAGTATTAAGGGGGCAGGGAACACTGAAGCTTTCTTT. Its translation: CASSIKGAGNTEAFF.

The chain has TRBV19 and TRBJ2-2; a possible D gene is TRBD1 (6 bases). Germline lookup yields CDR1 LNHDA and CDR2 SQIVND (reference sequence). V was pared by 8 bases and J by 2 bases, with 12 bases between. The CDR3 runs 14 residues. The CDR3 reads CASLQGVNTGELFF. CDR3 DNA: TGTGCCAGTCTACAGGGCGTCAACACCGGGGAGCTGTTTTTT.

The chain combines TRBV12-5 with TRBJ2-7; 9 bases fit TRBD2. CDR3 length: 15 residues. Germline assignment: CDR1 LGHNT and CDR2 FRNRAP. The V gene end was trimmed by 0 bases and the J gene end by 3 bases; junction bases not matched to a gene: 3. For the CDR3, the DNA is TGTGCTAGTGGTTTGGTAGGGACTAGCCGCTACGAGCAGTACTTC. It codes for CASGLVGTSRYEQYF. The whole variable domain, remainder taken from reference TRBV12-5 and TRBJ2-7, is DARVTQTPRHKVTEMGQEVTMRCQPILGHNTVFWYRQTMMQGLELLAYFRNRAPLDDSGMPKDRFSAEMPDATLATLKIQPSEPRDSAVYFCASGLVGTSRYEQYFGPGTRLTVT.

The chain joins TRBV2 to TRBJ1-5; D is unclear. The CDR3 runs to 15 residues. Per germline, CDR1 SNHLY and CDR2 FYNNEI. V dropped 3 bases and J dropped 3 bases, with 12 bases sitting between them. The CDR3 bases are TGTGCCAGCAGTGAGCTTGGGCAGCCCAATCAGCCCCAGCATTTT. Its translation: CASSELGQPNQPQHF. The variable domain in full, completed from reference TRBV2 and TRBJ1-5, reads EPEVTQTPSHQVTQMGQEVILRCVPISNHLYFYWYRQILGQKVEFLVSFYNNEISEKSEIFDDQFSVERPDGSNFTLKIRSTKLEDSAMYFCASSELGQPNQPQHFGDGTRLSIL.

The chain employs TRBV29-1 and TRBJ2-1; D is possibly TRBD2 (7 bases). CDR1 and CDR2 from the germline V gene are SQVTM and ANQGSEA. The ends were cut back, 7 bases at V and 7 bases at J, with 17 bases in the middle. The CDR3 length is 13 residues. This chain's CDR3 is CSGGGQGANEQFF. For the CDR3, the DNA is TGCAGCGGGGGGGGGCAGGGTGCGAATGAGCAGTTCTTC.

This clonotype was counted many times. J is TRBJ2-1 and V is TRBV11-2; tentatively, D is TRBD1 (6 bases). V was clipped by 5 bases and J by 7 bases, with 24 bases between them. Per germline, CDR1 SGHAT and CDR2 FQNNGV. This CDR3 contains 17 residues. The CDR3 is CASSPLDGWGRGNEQFF. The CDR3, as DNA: TGTGCCAGCAGCCCACTTGATGGATGGGGTAGGGGGAATGAGCAGTTCTTC.

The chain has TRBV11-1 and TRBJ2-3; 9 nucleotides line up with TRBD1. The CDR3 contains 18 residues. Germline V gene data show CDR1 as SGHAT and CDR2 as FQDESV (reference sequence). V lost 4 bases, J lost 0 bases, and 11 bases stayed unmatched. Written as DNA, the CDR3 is TGTGCCAGCAGCTACTCGACAAGGACAGGGGTTAGCACAGATACGCAGTATTTT. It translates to CASSYSTRTGVSTDTQYF.

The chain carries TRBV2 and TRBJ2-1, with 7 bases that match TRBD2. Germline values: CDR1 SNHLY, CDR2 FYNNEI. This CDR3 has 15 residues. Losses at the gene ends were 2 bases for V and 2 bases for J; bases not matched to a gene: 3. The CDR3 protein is CASSENGRTYNEQFF. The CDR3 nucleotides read TGTGCCAGCAGTGAAAACGGGAGGACCTACAATGAGCAGTTCTTC. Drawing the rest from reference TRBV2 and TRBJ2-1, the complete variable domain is EPEVTQTPSHQVTQMGQEVILRCVPISNHLYFYWYRQILGQKVEFLVSFYNNEISEKSEIFDDQFSVERPDGSNFTLKIRSTKLEDSAMYFCASSENGRTYNEQFFGPGTRLTVL.

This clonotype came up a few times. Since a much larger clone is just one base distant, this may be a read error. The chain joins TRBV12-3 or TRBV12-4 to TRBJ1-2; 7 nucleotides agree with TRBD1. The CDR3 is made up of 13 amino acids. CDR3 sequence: CASSLDRSYSYTF. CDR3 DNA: TGTGCCAGCAGTCTGGACAGGAGCTATAGCTACACCTTC.

The CDR3 nucleotides read TGCAGTGCTAGGCCCGTTCGGGGGATATCCTCTGGGGCCAACGTCCTGACTTTC. Translation gives CSARPVRGISSGANVLTF. This chain connects TRBV20-1 to TRBJ2-6, with D perhaps matching TRBD2 (6 bases). In germline, CDR1 is DFQATT, CDR2 SNEGSKA (reference sequence). The ends were cut back, 3 bases at V and 0 bases at J, with 18 bases in the middle. There are 18 residues in the CDR3.